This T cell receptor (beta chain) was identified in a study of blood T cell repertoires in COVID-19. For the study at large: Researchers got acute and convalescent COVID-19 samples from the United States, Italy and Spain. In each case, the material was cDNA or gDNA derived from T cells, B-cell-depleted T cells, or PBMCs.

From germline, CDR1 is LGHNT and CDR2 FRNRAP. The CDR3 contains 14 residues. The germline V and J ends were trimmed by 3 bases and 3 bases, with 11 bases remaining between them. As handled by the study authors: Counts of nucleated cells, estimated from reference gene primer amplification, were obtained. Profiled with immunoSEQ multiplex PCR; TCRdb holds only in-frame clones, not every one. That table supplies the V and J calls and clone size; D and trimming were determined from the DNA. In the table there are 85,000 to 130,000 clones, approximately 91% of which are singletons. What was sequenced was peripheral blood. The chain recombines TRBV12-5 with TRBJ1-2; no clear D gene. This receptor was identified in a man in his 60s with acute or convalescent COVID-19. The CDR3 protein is CASGLTLGDYGYTF. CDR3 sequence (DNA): TGTGCTAGTGGTTTAACGCTGGGAGACTATGGCTACACCTTC.